This T cell receptor beta chain was sequenced in a study of vaccination and CD4 T cells after COVID-19. In the study overall: Control cultures used a CEFX viral epitope pool, an HIV-1 Nef peptide pool, or no peptide.

Overall study results and limits: Convalescent patients' median share of reactive clones seen only post-vaccination was 80% to 90%.

Germline V lookup: CDR1 KGHDR, CDR2 SFDVKD. The CDR3 has 13 residues. With V trimmed by 4 bases and J by 7 bases, 4 bases remained unmatched. This clonotype has a handful of counts. Its antigen is not identified. As for treatment: roughly nine-day PBMC culture with coronavirus spike peptide pools or control peptides (ViraFEST assay). Harvesting of the unexposed donor's CD4+ T cells predated the COVID-19 pandemic (2011-2018). Sequencing of the DNA from cultured CD4+ T cells was carried out with the Oncomine TCR Beta short-read assay. In TCRdb, the PCR reads were re-called with MiXCR into one record per CDR3 protein. The sample lists 1,500 to 2,000 distinct CDR3 sequences; about three fifths were seen once.

The genes are TRBV24-1 and TRBJ1-1; the match to TRBD1 covers 8 bases. This receptor was obtained from a human donor in good health. Source material: CD4+ T cells from blood, cultured in vitro. The CDR3 DNA is TGTGCCACCAGTGAGCCCGGGACAGGTGAAGCTTTCTTT. This codes for CATSEPGTGEAFF.